The next 12 T cell receptor beta chains were all read from a single sample in a study of chemoradiotherapy in HPV16-positive cancers. Method: immunoSEQ multiplex PCR; TCRdb's copy keeps in-frame clones and lacks some. The sample lists 25,000 to 35,000 clones; 90% to 95% were seen once. Sequencing was performed on blood, taken from a patient who underwent chemoradiotherapy. All receptors derive from a human donor with HPV-associated anogenital cancer.

This chain uses TRBV5-1 with TRBJ2-7; no definite D call. The germline V and J ends were trimmed by 0 bases and 5 bases, with 12 bases remaining between them. Germline lookup yields CDR1 SGHRS and CDR2 YFSETQ. The CDR3 sequence is 14 residues long. CDR3 in DNA: TGCGCCAGCAGCTTGGAAGATCCACGGCACGAGCAGTACTTC. Protein: CASSLEDPRHEQYF.

This clone was detected once. This chain joins TRBV28 and TRBJ2-2, with D possibly called TRBD1 or TRBD2 (6 bases each). The CDR3 runs to 14 residues. Trimming stripped 8 bases from V and 3 bases from J, with 13 bases between. CDR1 is MDHEN and CDR2 is SYDVKM in the germline V gene. The CDR3 nucleotides are TGTGCCAGCCTTGGGGGCGGGGACACCGGGGAGCTGTTTTTT. Its translation: CASLGGGDTGELFF.

The J gene is TRBJ2-7, the V gene TRBV15; 9 nucleotides align to TRBD2. The CDR3 is made up of 15 amino acids. From germline, CDR1 is LNHNV and CDR2 YYDKDF (reference sequence). The junction had 10 bases not matched to a gene; V was cut back by 6 bases and J by 4 bases. CDR3 sequence: CATSPWRGGQYEQYF. The CDR3, as DNA: TGTGCCACCAGTCCTTGGCGGGGGGGCCAATACGAGCAGTACTTC.

The rearrangement links TRBV4-2 to TRBJ1-2, with 7 bases aligning to TRBD1. CDR1 and CDR2 (germline): LGHNA, YNFKEQ. The CDR3 runs 14 residues. J lost 6 bases, V lost 3 bases, and 7 bases had no gene match. The CDR3 region has the DNA TGTGCCAGCAGCCACGCTGAGGGGGCCCATGGCTACACCTTC. Translated: CASSHAEGAHGYTF.

V is TRBV27 and J is TRBJ2-7; TRBD2 agrees at 8 bases. The CDR3 runs to 15 residues. Germline CDR1 is MNHEY and CDR2 is SMNVEV (reference sequence). The V and J ends lost 2 bases and 3 bases, in that order; junction bases with no gene match: 6. CDR3 nucleotides: TGTGCCAGCAGTTTAAGGAGCGGGGGCCTCTACGAGCAGTACTTC. Protein product: CASSLRSGGLYEQYF.

The chain combines TRBV6-5 with TRBJ2-7; possibly TRBD2 for D (5 bases). From germline, CDR1 is MNHEY and CDR2 SVGAGI. Trimming pared 5 bases from V and 1 base from J, leaving 15 bases between. The CDR3 sequence is 15 residues long. As DNA, the CDR3 is TGTGCCAGCAGTCCTGCGGGTTCCTGGTCCTACGAGCAGTACTTC. This codes for CASSPAGSWSYEQYF.

J is TRBJ1-1 and V is TRBV30; 8 bases align to TRBD1. Germline CDR1 and CDR2: GTSNPN and SVGIG (reference sequence). J gave up 5 bases and V 1 base, and 6 bases lay outside the gene matches. The CDR3 loop spans 14 amino acids. The CDR3, as DNA: TGTGCCTGGAGTGGGGACAGGAGGCAAACTGAAGCTTTCTTT. It codes for CAWSGDRRQTEAFF.

The genes are TRBV28 and TRBJ2-7, with TRBD1 matching 7 bases. CDR3 length equals 13 residues. The germline CDR1 and CDR2 sequences are MDHEN and SYDVKM. V was clipped by 2 bases and J by 2 bases; unmatched bases: 0. CDR3 region: CASSLQGAYEQYF. In DNA, the CDR3 is TGTGCCAGCAGTTTACAGGGGGCCTACGAGCAGTACTTC.

This sequence joins TRBV2 and TRBJ2-4; D is possibly TRBD2 (6 bases). In germline, CDR1 is SNHLY, CDR2 FYNNEI. V was cut by 8 bases and J by 0 bases, with 14 bases left in between. There are 15 residues in the CDR3. CDR3 protein: CASDGGELAKNIQYF. CDR3 coding DNA: TGTGCCAGCGACGGAGGGGAACTAGCCAAAAACATTCAGTACTTC. The full variable domain, rest sourced from reference TRBV2 and TRBJ2-4, is EPEVTQTPSHQVTQMGQEVILRCVPISNHLYFYWYRQILGQKVEFLVSFYNNEISEKSEIFDDQFSVERPDGSNFTLKIRSTKLEDSAMYFCASDGGELAKNIQYFGAGTRLSVL.

The CDR3 DNA sequence: TGTGCCAGCAGCTCCGCCGGGACTAGCGGGGGGGCCACATCAGATACGCAGTATTTT. As protein: CASSSAGTSGGATSDTQYF. The chain joins TRBV11-2 to TRBJ2-3, with TRBD2 matching 16 bases. V lost 4 bases, J lost 4 bases, and 11 bases stayed unmatched. The CDR3 length is 19 residues. Germline CDR1 and CDR2: SGHAT and FQNNGV.

The chain joins TRBV19 to TRBJ2-3; D possibly corresponds to TRBD1 (6 bases). Looked up from germline, CDR1 is LNHDA and CDR2 is SQIVND (reference sequence). Trimming removed 9 bases from V and 0 bases from J, with 13 bases in between. This CDR3 contains 14 residues. The CDR3 loop reads CASRTAGSTDTQYF. CDR3 DNA: TGTGCCAGCAGGACAGCCGGTAGCACAGATACGCAGTATTTT.

The CDR3 DNA follows: TGTGCCAGCAGCGACGGGACTCCACTTCGCTCTGGGGCCAACGTCCTGACTTTC. Translating it yields CASSDGTPLRSGANVLTF. The chain carries TRBV5-4 and TRBJ2-6; TRBD2 might be the D (6 bases). Germline CDR1 SGHNT, CDR2 YYREEE (reference sequence). Trimming removed 4 bases from V and 0 bases from J, with 17 bases in between. The CDR3 runs to 18 residues.